This T cell receptor (beta chain) was obtained from a study of T cells after yellow fever vaccination. Study in general: SMART-Seq v4 Ultra Low Input prepared the low-cell-number fractions. Study observations and caveats: Post-booster samples contained most primary-vaccination clones (just under 98% CD4, about 90% CD8). Peaking on day 5 versus 15, the secondary response was faster but weaker.

This clonotype was counted a few times. Universal primer sites and UMIs were introduced during 5'RACE template-switching synthesis of TCR cDNA. Each CDR3 protein is one row after TCRdb ran MiXCR on the 5' RACE reads. The table lists just under 85,000 distinct CDR3 sequences, about an eighth of them singletons, with approximately 25% in the top ten. Trimming took off 0 bases at V and 7 bases at J, with 4 bases between the two ends. Germline assignment: CDR1 DFQATT and CDR2 SNEGSKA (reference sequence). The CDR3 consists of 11 residues. This chain joins TRBV20-1 and TRBJ2-1; the D is unclear. The receptor comes from a young man who received the YFV17D yellow fever vaccine. The source material was CD8+ T cells not binding an NS4B(214-222) dextramer, sorted from PBMCs, sampled approximately 22 days after the first yellow fever vaccination. The CDR3 sequence: CSAREVNEQFF. CDR3 bases: TGCAGTGCTAGAGAAGTGAATGAGCAGTTCTTC.